This is a list of T cell receptor beta chains from one sample in a study of T cell changes during pregnancy in multiple sclerosis. Profiled with immunoSEQ multiplex PCR; TCRdb holds only in-frame clones, not every one. The table has about 64,000 clones, 80% to 95% seen once. The input for sequencing was peripheral blood, taken in the second trimester of pregnancy. These receptors all come from a female donor with multiple sclerosis, enrolled in a pregnancy study. Each CDR3 is given with its conserved first and last residue. The order of the fields is J gene, D gene, V gene, clone size, CDR3 protein, CDR3 DNA. The D gene is left open where the match is weak. Clone size is given for some rows only: seen once, a few or many times, or a class if the clone is expanded.

j_call: TRBJ1-1; d_call: TRBD1; v_call: TRBV28; clone_size: .; cdr3_aa: CASSLPFGQGDTEAFF; cdr3_nt: TGTGCCAGCAGTCTCCCTTTTGGACAGGGGGACACTGAAGCTTTCTTT
j_call: TRBJ2-2; d_call: TRBD1; v_call: TRBV28; clone_size: .; cdr3_aa: CASSFLGQGTGELFF; cdr3_nt: TGTGCCAGCAGTTTTCTCGGACAGGGGACCGGGGAGCTGTTTTTT
j_call: TRBJ1-5; d_call: .; v_call: TRBV28; clone_size: .; cdr3_aa: CASSSLQVQPQHF; cdr3_nt: TGTGCCAGCAGTAGCTTACAGGTTCAGCCCCAGCATTTT
j_call: TRBJ2-7; d_call: .; v_call: TRBV5-4; clone_size: .; cdr3_aa: CASSLAMFQGGIQYEQYF; cdr3_nt: TGTGCCAGCAGCTTGGCCATGTTTCAGGGGGGCATCCAGTACGAGCAGTACTTC
j_call: TRBJ1-1; d_call: TRBD1; v_call: TRBV13; clone_size: once; cdr3_aa: CASSLPLTGVTEAFF; cdr3_nt: TGTGCCAGCAGCCTCCCCCTGACAGGGGTCACTGAAGCTTTCTTT
j_call: TRBJ1-2; d_call: .; v_call: TRBV9; clone_size: .; cdr3_aa: CASSVGRLYGYTF; cdr3_nt: TGTGCCAGCAGCGTAGGGCGGCTCTATGGCTACACCTTC
j_call: TRBJ2-3; d_call: .; v_call: TRBV19; clone_size: .; cdr3_aa: CASTTTPDPSVTQYF; cdr3_nt: TGTGCCAGTACCACTACCCCGGATCCGTCTGTTACGCAGTATTTT
j_call: TRBJ2-3; d_call: TRBD2; v_call: TRBV30; clone_size: .; cdr3_aa: CAWSRGLAGVGRRVADTQYF; cdr3_nt: TGTGCCTGGAGCAGAGGACTAGCGGGAGTGGGCCGAAGAGTCGCAGATACGCAGTATTTT
j_call: TRBJ2-7; d_call: .; v_call: TRBV5-1; clone_size: .; cdr3_aa: CASSLLEGLPHEQYF; cdr3_nt: TGCGCCAGCAGCTTGCTCGAGGGATTGCCTCACGAGCAGTACTTC
j_call: TRBJ2-2; d_call: TRBD2; v_call: TRBV10-3; clone_size: .; cdr3_aa: CAIGRLGGRTGELFF; cdr3_nt: TGTGCCATCGGCAGACTGGGCGGGAGGACCGGGGAGCTGTTTTTT
j_call: TRBJ2-5; d_call: TRBD1; v_call: TRBV19; clone_size: .; cdr3_aa: CASSVTGGRETQYF; cdr3_nt: TGTGCCAGTAGTGTGACAGGGGGCAGGGAGACCCAGTACTTC
j_call: TRBJ2-1; d_call: TRBD2; v_call: TRBV11-2; clone_size: once; cdr3_aa: CASSSRGFSFPGEQFF; cdr3_nt: TGTGCCAGCAGCTCGCGGGGGTTTTCCTTCCCCGGAGAGCAGTTCTTC
j_call: TRBJ1-5; d_call: .; v_call: TRBV2; clone_size: .; cdr3_aa: CASSKGGVGNQPQHF; cdr3_nt: TGTGCCAGCAGTAAGGGGGGGGTAGGCAATCAGCCCCAGCATTTT
j_call: TRBJ2-3; d_call: TRBD2; v_call: TRBV5-1; clone_size: .; cdr3_aa: CASSWASGSTDTQYF; cdr3_nt: TGCGCCAGCAGCTGGGCTAGCGGTAGCACAGATACGCAGTATTTT
j_call: TRBJ1-3; d_call: .; v_call: TRBV30; clone_size: .; cdr3_aa: CAWGQFSGNTIYF; cdr3_nt: TGTGCCTGGGGACAGTTTTCTGGAAACACCATATATTTT
j_call: TRBJ2-4; d_call: TRBD2; v_call: TRBV27; clone_size: .; cdr3_aa: CASRAGGEGNIQYF; cdr3_nt: TGTGCCAGCCGGGCGGGCGGGGAGGGAAACATTCAGTACTTC
j_call: TRBJ1-5; d_call: TRBD1; v_call: TRBV7-8; clone_size: few; cdr3_aa: CASNQQGNQPQHF; cdr3_nt: TGTGCCAGCAATCAACAGGGGAATCAGCCCCAGCATTTT
j_call: TRBJ2-7; d_call: TRBD2; v_call: TRBV2; clone_size: .; cdr3_aa: CASYGTNTYLVQYF; cdr3_nt: TGTGCCAGCTATGGGACTAACACGTACCTTGTGCAGTACTTC
j_call: TRBJ2-3; d_call: .; v_call: TRBV14; clone_size: .; cdr3_aa: CASSHRTVADTQYF; cdr3_nt: TGTGCCAGCAGCCACCGGACTGTGGCAGATACGCAGTATTTT
j_call: TRBJ2-5; d_call: TRBD2; v_call: TRBV10-3; clone_size: .; cdr3_aa: CAISVSSGSGETQYF; cdr3_nt: TGTGCCATCAGTGTCTCCAGCGGGAGTGGAGAGACCCAGTACTTC
j_call: TRBJ2-7; d_call: .; v_call: TRBV19; clone_size: .; cdr3_aa: CASSAGSPYEQYF; cdr3_nt: TGTGCCAGTAGTGCAGGGTCCCCCTACGAGCAGTACTTC
j_call: TRBJ2-3; d_call: .; v_call: TRBV6-4; clone_size: few; cdr3_aa: CASSDLAGSTDTQYF; cdr3_nt: TGTGCCAGCAGTGATCTGGCGGGGAGCACAGATACGCAGTATTTT
j_call: TRBJ2-1; d_call: TRBD2; v_call: TRBV5-1; clone_size: .; cdr3_aa: CASSLETPSGRNNEQFF; cdr3_nt: TGCGCCAGCAGCTTGGAAACTCCTAGCGGGAGGAACAATGAGCAGTTCTTC
j_call: TRBJ2-1; d_call: .; v_call: TRBV7-9; clone_size: .; cdr3_aa: CASSLTAAYNEQFF; cdr3_nt: TGTGCCAGCAGCTTAACGGCGGCGTACAATGAGCAGTTCTTC
j_call: TRBJ2-7; d_call: .; v_call: TRBV6-6; clone_size: .; cdr3_aa: CASSYRTAGYEQYF; cdr3_nt: TGTGCCAGCAGTTATAGGACAGCAGGTTACGAGCAGTACTTC
j_call: TRBJ2-1; d_call: .; v_call: TRBV27; clone_size: .; cdr3_aa: CASSLSIPSDYNEQFF; cdr3_nt: TGTGCCAGCAGTTTATCGATCCCTAGCGACTACAATGAGCAGTTCTTC
j_call: TRBJ2-5; d_call: .; v_call: TRBV7-2; clone_size: once; cdr3_aa: CASSPSDYGTGTQYF; cdr3_nt: TGTGCCAGCAGCCCATCAGACTACGGTACCGGGACCCAGTACTTC
j_call: TRBJ2-1; d_call: TRBD2; v_call: TRBV28; clone_size: .; cdr3_aa: CASRRGGRIGEQFF; cdr3_nt: TGTGCCAGCAGGCGGGGAGGGCGCATCGGTGAGCAGTTCTTC
j_call: TRBJ1-4; d_call: .; v_call: TRBV4-1; clone_size: .; cdr3_aa: CASSGGTLTGPNEKLFF; cdr3_nt: TGCGCCAGCAGCGGGGGAACTTTGACAGGTCCTAATGAAAAACTGTTTTTT
j_call: TRBJ1-1; d_call: .; v_call: TRBV30; clone_size: medium-sized; cdr3_aa: CAWLENTEAFF; cdr3_nt: TGTGCCTGGTTAGAGAACACTGAAGCTTTCTTT
j_call: TRBJ2-2; d_call: TRBD1; v_call: TRBV5-4; clone_size: .; cdr3_aa: CASNDRQGAGGELFF; cdr3_nt: TGTGCCAGCAACGACAGACAGGGGGCGGGCGGGGAGCTGTTTTTT
j_call: TRBJ2-3; d_call: TRBD1; v_call: TRBV7-9; clone_size: .; cdr3_aa: CASSPRDRGSDTQYF; cdr3_nt: TGTGCCAGCAGCCCCCGGGACAGGGGCTCAGATACGCAGTATTTT
j_call: TRBJ2-1; d_call: .; v_call: TRBV9; clone_size: once; cdr3_aa: CASSVTGAPYNEQFF; cdr3_nt: TGTGCCAGCAGCGTAACGGGAGCCCCCTACAATGAGCAGTTCTTC
j_call: TRBJ1-2; d_call: .; v_call: TRBV15; clone_size: .; cdr3_aa: CATSRDNPEIRYGYTF; cdr3_nt: TGTGCCACCAGCAGGGACAACCCAGAAATTCGCTATGGCTACACCTTC
j_call: TRBJ1-2; d_call: TRBD1; v_call: TRBV19; clone_size: .; cdr3_aa: CASSQGTVNYGYTF; cdr3_nt: TGTGCCAGTAGCCAGGGGACAGTCAACTATGGCTACACCTTC
j_call: TRBJ2-3; d_call: .; v_call: TRBV19; clone_size: .; cdr3_aa: CASTGESTDTQYF; cdr3_nt: TGTGCCAGCACGGGAGAATCCACAGATACGCAGTATTTT
j_call: TRBJ1-1; d_call: .; v_call: TRBV30; clone_size: .; cdr3_aa: CAWSSDLMPNTEAFF; cdr3_nt: TGTGCCTGGAGTTCCGATCTAATGCCGAACACTGAAGCTTTCTTT
j_call: TRBJ1-5; d_call: .; v_call: TRBV5-6; clone_size: .; cdr3_aa: CASSFVNSNQPQHF; cdr3_nt: TGTGCCAGCAGCTTTGTCAATAGCAATCAGCCCCAGCATTTT
j_call: TRBJ1-2; d_call: .; v_call: TRBV28; clone_size: .; cdr3_aa: CATGGGGHYGYTF; cdr3_nt: TGTGCCACGGGCGGGGGGGGCCACTATGGCTACACCTTC
j_call: TRBJ2-1; d_call: TRBD2; v_call: TRBV7-2; clone_size: .; cdr3_aa: CASSLFPGTKRQDEQFF; cdr3_nt: TGTGCCAGCAGCTTATTCCCCGGGACTAAGAGGCAGGATGAGCAGTTCTTC
j_call: TRBJ1-6; d_call: TRBD1; v_call: TRBV25-1; clone_size: .; cdr3_aa: CASSPGTALSYNSPLHF; cdr3_nt: TGTGCCAGCAGTCCCGGGACAGCTCTCTCCTATAATTCACCCCTCCACTTT
j_call: TRBJ2-7; d_call: TRBD1; v_call: TRBV5-5; clone_size: few; cdr3_aa: CASSLQGVSSYEQYF; cdr3_nt: TGTGCCAGCAGCTTGCAGGGGGTCTCGTCCTACGAGCAGTACTTC
j_call: TRBJ2-2; d_call: .; v_call: TRBV5-5; clone_size: .; cdr3_aa: CASSLEGGGELFF; cdr3_nt: TGTGCCAGCAGCTTGGAAGGGGGCGGGGAGCTGTTTTTT
j_call: TRBJ1-2; d_call: .; v_call: TRBV4-1; clone_size: .; cdr3_aa: CASSPGDGSLYGYTF; cdr3_nt: TGCGCCAGCAGCCCGGGGGACGGATCGCTCTATGGCTACACCTTC
j_call: TRBJ1-2; d_call: .; v_call: TRBV6-5; clone_size: .; cdr3_aa: CASSYDRSYGYTF; cdr3_nt: TGTGCCAGCAGTTACGACAGGAGCTATGGCTACACCTTC
j_call: TRBJ2-1; d_call: TRBD1; v_call: TRBV11-1; clone_size: .; cdr3_aa: CASSSGGKGPYNEQFF; cdr3_nt: TGTGCCAGCAGCTCAGGGGGTAAGGGCCCCTACAATGAGCAGTTCTTC
j_call: TRBJ2-7; d_call: TRBD2; v_call: TRBV6-5; clone_size: .; cdr3_aa: CASSYSSGRVSYEQYF; cdr3_nt: TGTGCCAGCAGTTACTCGAGTGGGAGGGTCTCCTACGAGCAGTACTTC
j_call: TRBJ1-5; d_call: .; v_call: TRBV5-5; clone_size: .; cdr3_aa: CASSLEWGGPQHF; cdr3_nt: TGTGCCAGCAGCTTGGAGTGGGGGGGCCCCCAGCATTTT
j_call: TRBJ2-5; d_call: .; v_call: TRBV19; clone_size: .; cdr3_aa: CATTPDSKQETQYF; cdr3_nt: TGTGCCACCACGCCCGACAGCAAACAAGAGACCCAGTACTTC
j_call: TRBJ1-4; d_call: TRBD1; v_call: TRBV10-3; clone_size: .; cdr3_aa: CAISENRGDFNEKLFF; cdr3_nt: TGTGCCATCAGTGAAAACAGGGGGGACTTTAATGAAAAACTGTTTTTT
j_call: TRBJ2-2; d_call: .; v_call: TRBV5-5; clone_size: .; cdr3_aa: CASSLGSANTGELFF; cdr3_nt: TGTGCCAGCAGCCTAGGGAGCGCGAACACCGGGGAGCTGTTTTTT